This TCR beta chain was captured in a study of immune evolution from preneoplasia to lung adenocarcinoma. After pathologic assessment, macro-dissection selected premalignant or tumor cells for extraction. The germline V gene encodes CDR1 MNHEY and CDR2 SMNVEV (reference sequence). The CDR3 is made up of 13 amino acids. The V gene end was trimmed by 5 bases and the J gene end by 6 bases; junction bases not matched to a gene: 4. Profiled with immunoSEQ multiplex PCR; TCRdb holds only in-frame clones, not every one. The data hold over 4,000 clones, with more than 60% observed a single time. V and J are TRBV27 and TRBJ2-3; 8 bases fit TRBD1. Material for sequencing was FFPE minimally invasive lung adenocarcinoma tissue. The clonotype originates from a person aged 55-85 years with lung adenocarcinoma. The CDR3 DNA reads as TGTGCCAGCAGTGCCGGGGACAGGGATACGCAGTATTTT. This translates into CASSAGDRDTQYF.